Listed below are T cell receptor beta chains from one sample, sequenced in a study of shared clonotypes between healthy human individuals. Clones were read by immunoSEQ multiplex PCR, and TCRdb kept only the in-frame ones, dropping some. The table records about 600,000 clones, roughly four fifths of them present only once. The sample comprised PBMCs. The receptors stem from a woman aged 40 to 50 in good health. Some clones in this sample may be carry-over from other donors' samples. The CDR3 runs from the conserved cysteine through the conserved F or W. The order of the fields is J gene, clone size, D gene, V gene, CDR3 DNA, CDR3 protein. A D gene is named only where the DNA matches it firmly. Part of the rows lack a size; the others show once, few, many or a class for expanded clones.

J: TRBJ2-7
size: once
D: -
V: TRBV30
DNA: TGTGCCTGGAAAAGGGCTAGTGGCGAGCAGTACTTC
CDR3: CAWKRASGEQYF

J: TRBJ2-1
size: -
D: TRBD2
V: TRBV12-5
DNA: TGTGCTAGTGGTTCCCATTTCGGGGGGGGCTCCTACAATGAGCAGTTCTTC
CDR3: CASGSHFGGGSYNEQFF

J: TRBJ1-1
size: -
D: -
V: TRBV5-1
DNA: TGCGCCAGCAGCCCACAGGGTAAAGAAGCTTTCTTT
CDR3: CASSPQGKEAFF

J: TRBJ1-3
size: few
D: -
V: TRBV18
DNA: TGTGCCAGCTCACCGCGCTTCGACACCAATTCGGGAAACACCATATATTTT
CDR3: CASSPRFDTNSGNTIYF

J: TRBJ1-5
size: few
D: TRBD1
V: TRBV28
DNA: TGTGCCAGCAGTACAGGGGAGTTTGGGAATCAGCCCCAGCATTTT
CDR3: CASSTGEFGNQPQHF

J: TRBJ2-2
size: once
D: -
V: TRBV28
DNA: TGTGCCAGCAGTTTAGATGGTTCCGGGGAGCTGTTTTTT
CDR3: CASSLDGSGELFF

J: TRBJ2-3
size: -
D: TRBD2
V: TRBV28
DNA: TGTGCCAGCAGTTTAGACCTAGCGGGAGTAGGTACGCAGTATTTT
CDR3: CASSLDLAGVGTQYF

J: TRBJ2-1
size: -
D: TRBD2
V: TRBV5-1
DNA: TGCGCCAGCAGCCCAAGACTAGCGGGAGGGCCCTACAATGAGCAGTTCTTC
CDR3: CASSPRLAGGPYNEQFF

J: TRBJ2-5
size: -
D: TRBD2
V: TRBV11-2
DNA: TGTGCCAGCAGCAAAGTGGGAGGGCAAGAGACCCAGTACTTC
CDR3: CASSKVGGQETQYF

J: TRBJ1-5
size: once
D: -
V: TRBV19
DNA: TGTGCCAGTAGCTCCTCCGGGACGCAGCCCCAGCATTTT
CDR3: CASSSSGTQPQHF

J: TRBJ1-3
size: -
D: TRBD1
V: TRBV5-1
DNA: TGCGCCAGCAGCTTGGAGGGGGCCTCTGGAAACACCATATATTTT
CDR3: CASSLEGASGNTIYF

J: TRBJ2-3
size: -
D: TRBD2
V: TRBV11-3
DNA: TGTGCCAGCAGCCGCAGCGGGAGTGACCCAGATACGCAGTATTTT
CDR3: CASSRSGSDPDTQYF

J: TRBJ2-1
size: -
D: TRBD2
V: TRBV5-1
DNA: TGCGCCAGCAGCTCCCTATACCTAGCGGGAGGTGGCAGTGAGCAGTTCTTC
CDR3: CASSSLYLAGGGSEQFF

J: TRBJ2-5
size: -
D: -
V: TRBV18
DNA: TGTGCCAGCTCACCACCCTCCGCCGGGTGGGAGACCCAGTACTTC
CDR3: CASSPPSAGWETQYF

J: TRBJ1-2
size: few
D: -
V: TRBV10-3
DNA: TGTGCCATCAGTGAGTCGACGGGCTATGGCTACACCTTC
CDR3: CAISESTGYGYTF

J: TRBJ2-2
size: -
D: -
V: TRBV29-1
DNA: TGCAGCGTTTACGGACCCGACACCGGGGAGCTGTTTTTT
CDR3: CSVYGPDTGELFF

J: TRBJ2-7
size: few
D: -
V: TRBV7-2
DNA: TGTGCCAGCAGCTTAGTCGTAAATAGCGGATACGAGCAGTACTTC
CDR3: CASSLVVNSGYEQYF

J: TRBJ1-5
size: -
D: -
V: TRBV10-3
DNA: TGTGCCATCCAAGGAACAGGGCTTCATCAGCCCCAGCATTTT
CDR3: CAIQGTGLHQPQHF

J: TRBJ1-2
size: once
D: -
V: TRBV6-5
DNA: TGTGCCAGCGCGCGTCAGGGATCTTTCTATGGCTACACCTTC
CDR3: CASARQGSFYGYTF

J: TRBJ2-2
size: -
D: TRBD1
V: TRBV27
DNA: TGTGCCAGCAGCACCCGGGACAGTCTTTCCGGGGAGCTGTTTTTT
CDR3: CASSTRDSLSGELFF

J: TRBJ2-3
size: -
D: -
V: TRBV19
DNA: TGTGCCAGTAGAGGACACGGCACAGATACGCAGTATTTT
CDR3: CASRGHGTDTQYF

J: TRBJ2-7
size: -
D: -
V: TRBV30
DNA: TGTGCCTGGAGTAAGGGGAACTACGAGCAGTACTTC
CDR3: CAWSKGNYEQYF

J: TRBJ1-2
size: -
D: -
V: TRBV18
DNA: TGTGCCAGCTCACCAGATGGGGGTGTTGGCTACACCTTC
CDR3: CASSPDGGVGYTF

J: TRBJ2-3
size: -
D: TRBD2
V: TRBV5-4
DNA: TGTGCCAGCAGCCAAACTAGCGGGGGGCCAGATACGCAGTATTTT
CDR3: CASSQTSGGPDTQYF

J: TRBJ2-5
size: -
D: -
V: TRBV7-2
DNA: TGTGCCAGCAGCTTAGAGAGAACAAAGACCCAGTACTTC
CDR3: CASSLERTKTQYF

J: TRBJ2-3
size: few
D: -
V: TRBV6-4
DNA: TGTGCCAGCAGTTATAATCCCACAGATACGCAGTATTTT
CDR3: CASSYNPTDTQYF

J: TRBJ1-2
size: -
D: -
V: TRBV29-1
DNA: TGCAGCGTTGATCGGTCTACAGGGTCGAAATATGGCGACACCTTC
CDR3: CSVDRSTGSKYGDTF

J: TRBJ2-1
size: -
D: TRBD1
V: TRBV4-1
DNA: TGCGCCAGCAGCCAAGATCCGGGACAGAGCTCCTACAATGAGCAGTTCTTC
CDR3: CASSQDPGQSSYNEQFF

J: TRBJ2-7
size: -
D: TRBD2
V: TRBV5-4
DNA: TGTGCCAGCAGCCGAAGCGGGAGAGGACTCTACGAGCAGTACTTC
CDR3: CASSRSGRGLYEQYF

J: TRBJ2-7
size: -
D: -
V: TRBV2
DNA: TGTGCCAGCAGCCGGGACTTTCCCGAGCAGTACTTC
CDR3: CASSRDFPEQYF

J: TRBJ1-4
size: -
D: TRBD1
V: TRBV4-3
DNA: TGCGCCAGCAGCCACGGACAGGGTGGGAATGAAAAACTGTTTTTT
CDR3: CASSHGQGGNEKLFF

J: TRBJ2-7
size: -
D: -
V: TRBV2
DNA: TGTGCCAGCAGATGGAGTACCACCTACGAGCAGTACTTC
CDR3: CASRWSTTYEQYF

J: TRBJ1-2
size: -
D: TRBD1
V: TRBV5-5
DNA: TGTGCCAGCAGCCAAGACTTTGGGGACAGGGATTATGGCTACACCTTC
CDR3: CASSQDFGDRDYGYTF

J: TRBJ1-4
size: once
D: -
V: TRBV5-1
DNA: TGCGCCAGCAGCTTGGGTGGGGCCGGAGGAACTAATGAAAAACTGTTTTTT
CDR3: CASSLGGAGGTNEKLFF

J: TRBJ2-7
size: -
D: -
V: TRBV11-3
DNA: TGTGCCAGCAGCCCAGGGGCGGGAGCAGGTTACGAGCAGTACTTC
CDR3: CASSPGAGAGYEQYF

J: TRBJ2-5
size: -
D: -
V: TRBV21-1
DNA: TGTGCCAGCAGCAAAGTCGGGACAGCCAAAGAGACCCAGTACTTC
CDR3: CASSKVGTAKETQYF

J: TRBJ1-6
size: -
D: -
V: TRBV27
DNA: TGTGCCAGCAGTTTTGGGACGAGGGGGGATTCACCCCTCCACTTT
CDR3: CASSFGTRGDSPLHF

J: TRBJ1-5
size: -
D: -
V: TRBV18
DNA: TGTGCCAGCCCCGGGCAGAGCAATCAGCCCCAGCATTTT
CDR3: CASPGQSNQPQHF

J: TRBJ2-2
size: -
D: TRBD2
V: TRBV7-2
DNA: TGTGCCAGCAGCTTAGTAGCGGGAAGTGGCACCGGGGAGCTGTTTTTT
CDR3: CASSLVAGSGTGELFF

J: TRBJ2-5
size: -
D: -
V: TRBV19
DNA: TGTGCCTCCCAGGGACGTCGAGCAACCGAGACCCAGTACTTC
CDR3: CASQGRRATETQYF

J: TRBJ1-4
size: -
D: TRBD1
V: TRBV5-1
DNA: TGCGCCAGCAGCCCACTGACAGGGAGTGGCGAAAAACTGTTTTTT
CDR3: CASSPLTGSGEKLFF

J: TRBJ2-7
size: few
D: -
V: TRBV28
DNA: TGTGCCAGCAGCCTCCCTGGTTCCAGCATCAACGAGCAGTACTTC
CDR3: CASSLPGSSINEQYF

J: TRBJ2-1
size: -
D: -
V: TRBV27
DNA: TGTGCCAGCAGTACGCCCGCGACCCCCAATGAGCAGTTCTTC
CDR3: CASSTPATPNEQFF

J: TRBJ2-2
size: few
D: TRBD2
V: TRBV5-1
DNA: TGCGCCAGCAGCTCCAGACTAGCGGGAGGGGCTGGCACCGGGGAGCTGTTTTTT
CDR3: CASSSRLAGGAGTGELFF

J: TRBJ1-1
size: once
D: -
V: TRBV2
DNA: TGTGCCAGCAGGTGGTTCAAGGACGAAGCTTTCTTT
CDR3: CASRWFKDEAFF

J: TRBJ2-7
size: once
D: -
V: TRBV30
DNA: TGTGCCTGGCGGGAGTACGGGACCTACGAGCAGTACTTC
CDR3: CAWREYGTYEQYF

J: TRBJ2-2
size: -
D: -
V: TRBV7-2
DNA: TGTGCCAGCAGCTCAGCCATCAACACCGGGGAGCTGTTTTTT
CDR3: CASSSAINTGELFF

J: TRBJ1-1
size: -
D: -
V: TRBV10-1
DNA: TGCGCCAGCAGGAAAGCTGTAGACACTGAAGCTTTCTTT
CDR3: CASRKAVDTEAFF

J: TRBJ2-2
size: -
D: -
V: TRBV28
DNA: TGTGCCAGCAGTTTACGAAGTCTCCCGGGCACCGGGGAGCTGTTTTTT
CDR3: CASSLRSLPGTGELFF

J: TRBJ1-1
size: -
D: TRBD1
V: TRBV6-1
DNA: TGTGCCAGCAGCGGACAGGGGAGGACTGAAGCTTTCTTT
CDR3: CASSGQGRTEAFF

J: TRBJ1-1
size: few
D: -
V: TRBV7-8
DNA: TGTGCCAGCAGCTCAATGGCCCTAGGAGGAGCTTTCTTT
CDR3: CASSSMALGGAFF

J: TRBJ1-4
size: many
D: -
V: TRBV7-9
DNA: TGTGCCAGCAGCTTAGCGGGGGTTGAAAAACTGTTTTTT
CDR3: CASSLAGVEKLFF